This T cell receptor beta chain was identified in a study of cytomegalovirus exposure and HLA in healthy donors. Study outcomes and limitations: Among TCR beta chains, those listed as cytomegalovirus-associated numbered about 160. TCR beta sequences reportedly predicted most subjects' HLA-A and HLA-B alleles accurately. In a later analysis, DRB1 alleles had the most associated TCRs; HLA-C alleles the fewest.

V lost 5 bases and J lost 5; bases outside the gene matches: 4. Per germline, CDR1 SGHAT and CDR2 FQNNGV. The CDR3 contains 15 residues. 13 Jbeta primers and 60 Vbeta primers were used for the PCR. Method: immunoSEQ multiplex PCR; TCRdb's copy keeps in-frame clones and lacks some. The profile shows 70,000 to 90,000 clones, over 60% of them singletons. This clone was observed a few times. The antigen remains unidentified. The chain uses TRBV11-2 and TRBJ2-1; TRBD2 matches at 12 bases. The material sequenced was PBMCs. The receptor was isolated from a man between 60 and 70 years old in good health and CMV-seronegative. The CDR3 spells CASSQRLAGDNEQFF. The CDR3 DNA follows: TGTGCCAGCAGCCAAAGACTAGCGGGGGACAATGAGCAGTTCTTC.